This TCR beta chain was identified during a study of spatial heterogeneity in lung cancer (dated by TCRdb to between 2018 and 2020). For the study in its entirety: More beta-chain than alpha-chain transcripts were consistently detected, likely reflecting higher beta-chain transcript abundance. In the raw uncorrected reads, each unique combination of TCR and UMI appeared on average more than ten times. The study quantitatively compared TCR alpha and beta repertoires across multiple tumor regions, matched nontumor lung and blood in non-small cell lung cancer. Nonsynonymous mutation counts, determined by whole-exome sequencing of tumor tissue, were related to TCR repertoire features. Both alpha and beta chains were TCR-sequenced in samples taken at surgery, namely 220 tumor regions, approximately 63 matched nontumor lung samples and approximately 51 PBMC samples.

To prepare the library, 5' RACE was applied. The sequencer listed for this sample is NextSeq 500. The TCR library protocol attached a unique molecular identifier to each TCR cDNA molecule to allow correction of PCR and sequencing errors. The authors processed their data as follows. Decombinator tools were used for TCR identification, UMI-based error correction and CDR3 extraction. TCRs above a frequency of 2 per 1,000, corresponding to the top 1% of the tumor frequency distribution, were defined as expanded. Renyi diversity was calculated using the R vegan package after each repertoire was subsampled 100 times to 5,000 TCRs. To build CDR3 similarity networks, amino acid triplet string-kernel similarity was used, and CDR3s were connected when their pairwise similarity was above 0.82. TCRdb's own reprocessing of the public reads used fastp at Q25 and MiXCR and kept productive beta chains. Rows merge per CDR3 protein into single entries with the most common DNA and genes. The V and J calls come from TCRdb's annotation, not from the publication. The sample includes around 12,000 distinct CDR3 sequences, with roughly 15% observed a single time. Clones ranked in the top ten supply 37% of the sample.

This clonotype was seen many times. Its antigen remains unidentified. No quality values exist for individual bases; no much larger clone is one base distant. Results the study describes overall, beyond this receptor: Confirming at a functional level the hypothesis that regional TCRs recognize regional mutations was considered to require additional single-cell paired TCR alpha and beta sequencing. Ubiquitous expanded tumor TCRs were found in blood more often at tumor resection than at routine follow-up.

Ends trimmed: V by 6 bases, J by 1 base; bases unmatched to a gene: 7. Looking up the germline V gene yields CDR1 MNHEY and CDR2 SVGAGI. The CDR3 sequence holds 16 residues, the cysteine and phenylalanine included. Just CDR3 DNA is preserved here, 48 bases in frame from base 1. What this sample's time point label stands for: sample taken at primary tumor resection. TCR sequencing used whole RNA extracted from tumor and nontumor lung tissue, or from cryopreserved PBMC samples, without cell sorting. Samples were obtained from over 70 patients with early-stage, untreated non-small cell lung cancer from the lung TRACERx cohort. Only patients with enough RNA available from two or more tumor regions were chosen for TCR sequencing.

The sample was PBMCs, taken at surgery. This sequence was found in a male donor with early-stage non-small cell lung cancer. The chain is assembled from TRBV6-5 and TRBJ2-3, and TRBD2 matches 10 of the central bases. CDR3 loop: CASRALAGVGTDTQYF. The DNA sequence reads TGTGCCAGCAGGGCTCTAGCGGGGGTTGGCACAGATACGCAGTATTTT.